The 30 T cell receptor beta chains below come from one sample, sequenced in a study of immune heterogeneity within non-small cell lung tumors (dated by TCRdb to about 2018). Sequenced on a HiSeq X Ten. The TCR beta CDR3 region was amplified with a multiplex PCR system whose first round ran for about 9 cycles using 32 V-gene forward primers and 13 J-gene reverse primers. Through fastp at Q25 and MiXCR, TCRdb rebuilt clones from the public reads, retaining in-frame beta chains. CDR3 protein sequences are deduplicated, and each keeps its most common genes and DNA. Within this sample are more than 9,500 distinct CDR3 sequences, with around a fifth of them counted one time only. Around 4.3% of the sample goes to the ten largest clones. For the TCR template, genomic DNA was extracted from bulk tumor tissue, and 500 to 600 ng of gDNA was amplified for each sample. During surgery, multiple biopsies were taken from each primary tumor, with sampling sites spaced as far apart as possible within the tumor mass. The study cohort was described as untreated and was composed of newly diagnosed NSCLC cases undergoing curative surgery.

Sequenced sample: lung tumor tissue. The receptors shown here come from a man aged 55 to 70 with non-small cell lung cancer.

This clonotype has only a few counts. V and J are TRBV30 and TRBJ2-1; 10 bases agree with TRBD2. The CDR3 totals 14 residues. Germline-derived CDR1 and CDR2 are GTSNPN and SVGIG (reference sequence). Losses at the gene ends were 4 bases for V and 0 bases for J; bases not matched to a gene: 0. CDR3: CAWTSGSSYNEQFF. DNA for the CDR3: TGTGCCTGGACTAGCGGGAGCTCCTACAATGAGCAGTTCTTC. Together with reference TRBV30 and TRBJ2-1, the CDR3 gives the full variable domain: SQTIHQWPATLVQPVGSPLSLECTVEGTSNPNLYWYRQAAGRGLQLLFYSVGIGQISSEVPQNLSASRPQDRQFILSSKKLLLSDSGFYLCAWTSGSSYNEQFFGPGTRLTVL.

This clonotype was picked up a small number of times. The junction and the germline gene differ at one end; a read error may be behind it. The J gene is TRBJ1-2, the V gene TRBV6-2 or TRBV6-3; D gene unclear. This CDR3 has 15 amino acids. Germline V gene lookup returns CDR1 MNHEY and CDR2 SVGEGT. The DNA for the CDR3 is TGTGCCAGCACCGTAGGCGAAGGGTTTCGATATGGCTGCACCTTC. Its protein is CASTVGEGFRYGCTF.

The table lists this clonotype with many counts. This sequence joins TRBV2 and TRBJ1-5; the D is unclear. The V gene lost 5 bases and the J gene lost 7 bases, with 12 bases spanning the gap. The length of the CDR3 is 13 residues. CDR1 SNHLY and CDR2 FYNNEI come from the germline V gene. For the CDR3, the DNA is TGTGCCAGCAGTCTTACGGCGGGACAGCCCCAGCATTTT. Residues: CASSLTAGQPQHF.

The CDR3 sequence: CASSIIGPGSGANVLTF. For the CDR3, the DNA is TGTGCCAGTAGTATAATAGGTCCAGGGTCTGGGGCCAACGTCCTGACTTTC. The chain is built from TRBV19 and TRBJ2-6; D perhaps matches TRBD1 (5 bases). The germline V gene has CDR1 LNHDA and CDR2 SQIVND (reference sequence). There are 17 residues in the CDR3. Trimming pared 2 bases from V and 1 base from J, leaving 12 bases between.

This clonotype was observed many times. This chain uses TRBV6-2 or TRBV6-3 with TRBJ2-7; 9 bases map to TRBD2. The CDR3 loop spans 15 amino acids. Germline V gene lookup returns CDR1 MNHEY and CDR2 SVGEGT. With 3 bases clipped from V and 6 bases from J, the junction kept 9 bases outside the gene matches. The CDR3 loop reads CASSYRLLTSGEQYF. DNA of the CDR3: TGTGCCAGCAGTTATCGCCTCCTGACTAGCGGCGAGCAGTACTTC.

Worth noting for this clonotype: A clone one base away is much larger, so this may be a read error. This rearrangement joins TRBV28 to TRBJ1-2; D remains ambiguous. The CDR3 is 13 amino acids. Looked up from germline, CDR1 is MDHEN and CDR2 is SYDVKM. Trimming removed 5 bases from V and 8 bases from J, with 15 bases in between. The CDR3 DNA follows: TGTGCCAGCAGTCCCTTGCGGGAAACGGGCTACACCTTC. It yields the protein CASSPLRETGYTF.

V and J are TRBV9 and TRBJ1-1; D is possibly TRBD1 (6 bases). The CDR3 sequence is 14 residues long. The V and J ends lost 1 base and 1 base respectively, with 8 bases between them. In germline, CDR1 is SGDLS, CDR2 YYNGEE. As DNA, the CDR3 is TGTGCCAGCAGCGTATTGGGGGCGAACACTGAAGCTTTCTTT. Amino acids: CASSVLGANTEAFF.

This clonotype was detected a few times. The chain combines TRBV4-2 with TRBJ1-1; D is possibly TRBD1 (5 bases). The germline V and J ends were trimmed by 0 bases and 1 base, with 12 bases remaining between them. Looked up from germline, CDR1 is LGHNA and CDR2 is YNFKEQ. The CDR3 totals 16 residues. CDR3 sequence (DNA): TGTGCCAGCAGCCAAGAATTTGGGGGTAGGAACACTGAAGCTTTCTTT. Translated: CASSQEFGGRNTEAFF.

This clonotype came up a few times. A much bigger clone sits one base away, suggesting this may be a read error. V and J are TRBV27 and TRBJ2-3; D not certain. The germline CDR1 and CDR2 sequences are MNHEY and SMNVEV (reference sequence). V dropped 3 bases and J dropped 1 base, with 5 bases sitting between them. The CDR3 has 13 residues. As DNA, the CDR3 is TGTGCCAGCAGTTTCCTTTGCACAGATACGCAGTATTTT. It codes for CASSFLCTDTQYF.

This chain's CDR3 is CASSLRREGPYNEQFF. Here the CDR3 DNA reads TGTGCCAGCAGCTTACGGCGGGAGGGCCCCTACAATGAGCAGTTCTTC. J is TRBJ2-1 and V is TRBV7-3, with TRBD2 matching over 9 bases. CDR3 length equals 16 residues. The J segment lost 2 bases and the V segment lost 2 bases, leaving 4 bases of the junction unmatched. Germline values: CDR1 SGHTA, CDR2 FQGTGA.

This clonotype was picked up a small number of times. The chain's CDR3 is CASSTRTATDTQYF. The CDR3 coding sequence is TGTGCCAGTTCGACTAGAACGGCCACAGATACGCAGTATTTT. The rearrangement joins TRBV9 to TRBJ2-3; D might be TRBD2 (6 bases). Trimming took 8 bases from V and 2 from J, leaving 15 bases between them. CDR1 is SGDLS and CDR2 is YYNGEE in the germline V gene. The CDR3 extends over 14 amino acids.

The J gene is TRBJ2-5, the V gene TRBV14; the D gene is possibly TRBD2 (6 bases). This CDR3 has 15 residues. From germline, CDR1 is SGHDN and CDR2 FVKESK. V shed 1 base and J shed 2 bases, with 11 bases lying between them. CDR3 bases: TGTGCCAGCAGCCAAGTCGGTGGGAGGCAAGAGACCCAGTACTTC. Translation: CASSQVGGRQETQYF.

On this clonotype itself: A much larger clone differs by one base, so this may be a read error. The chain employs TRBV6-2 or TRBV6-3 and TRBJ2-7, with 8 bases aligning to TRBD2. Per the germline V gene, CDR1 is MNHEY and CDR2 is SVGEGT. There are 13 residues in the CDR3. V shed 7 bases and J 2 bases; nucleotides not matched to a gene: 4. CDR3 protein: CASKVTSAYEQYF. The CDR3, as DNA: TGTGCCAGCAAGGTGACTAGCGCCTACGAGCAGTACTTC.

The chain links TRBV28 to TRBJ1-5; no firm D call. V was clipped by 5 bases and J by 10 bases, with 15 bases between them. This CDR3 region has 13 residues. Per the germline V gene, CDR1 is MDHEN and CDR2 is SYDVKM. The CDR3 region is CASSLSKVRPQHF. In DNA form, the CDR3 reads TGTGCCAGCAGTCTCTCCAAGGTCCGTCCCCAGCATTTT.

This clonotype occurred a few times. This chain uses TRBV3-1 with TRBJ1-4; 9 bases line up with TRBD1. The CDR3 is made up of 14 amino acids. V shed 7 bases, J shed 8 bases, and the junction held 8 bases outside the gene matches. Looked up from germline, CDR1 is LGHDT and CDR2 is YNNKEL (reference sequence). CDR3 loop: CASTEGQGREKLFF. The CDR3 DNA reads as TGTGCCAGCACCGAGGGACAGGGTCGCGAAAAACTGTTTTTT. Supplemented by reference TRBV3-1 and TRBJ1-4, the full variable domain reads DTAVSQTPKYLVTQMGNDKSIKCEQNLGHDTMYWYKQDSKKFLKIMFSYNNKELIINETVPNRFSPKSPDKAHLNLHINSLELGDSAVYFCASTEGQGREKLFFGSGTQLSVL.

This chain uses TRBV25-1 with TRBJ2-2, with 8 bases fitting TRBD1. V trimming: 5 bases; J trimming: 7 bases; junction bases outside the gene matches: 6. This CDR3 has 14 amino acids. Germline V CDR1 and CDR2: MGHDK, SYGVNS. The CDR3 is CASSKAGGNGELFF. Here the CDR3 DNA reads TGTGCCAGCAGTAAGGCAGGGGGCAACGGGGAGCTGTTTTTT.

About this clonotype: Lacking the conserved final phenylalanine or tryptophan, this CDR3 likely reflects a read error. V and J are TRBV6-9 and TRBJ1-5, with D uncertain. The germline V gene encodes CDR1 MNHGY and CDR2 SVAAGI. Between the trimmed V and J ends, which lost 3 bases and 3 bases, there was a span of 18 bases. The CDR3 sequence is 17 residues long. The CDR3 DNA follows: TGTGCCAGCAGTTACGACGGCAGGTCAGCTTTCAATCAGCCCCAGCATTTG. It yields the protein CASSYDGRSAFNQPQHL.

This clonotype was counted only a few times. The V and J genes are TRBV12-3 or TRBV12-4 and TRBJ2-1; TRBD2 is a possible D gene (6 bases). The CDR3 consists of 16 residues. V lost 5 bases and J 4 bases, leaving 18 bases between the germline ends. The DNA for the CDR3 is TGTGCCAGCAGTGAGAATTGGGGTGGAGGGTACAATGAGCAGTTCTTC. It yields the protein CASSENWGGGYNEQFF.

The chain joins TRBV29-1 to TRBJ1-6; TRBD1 matches at 9 bases. The J segment lost 7 bases and the V segment lost 6 bases, leaving 7 bases of the junction unmatched. This CDR3 has 14 amino acids. Germline V CDR1 and CDR2: SQVTM, ANQGSEA. CDR3 coding DNA: TGCAGCGTATCACAGGGGGCGAGGAATTCACCCCTCCACTTT. Protein: CSVSQGARNSPLHF.

By share of the sample, this clonotype is medium-sized. CDR3 loop: CASSLATAGFPSYEQYF. CDR3 nucleotide sequence: TGTGCCAGCAGTCTGGCGACCGCGGGTTTCCCGTCCTACGAGCAGTACTTC. The genes are TRBV12-3 or TRBV12-4 and TRBJ2-7; D is possibly TRBD2 (5 bases). V was trimmed by 5 bases and J by 1 base, leaving 21 bases between them. This CDR3 is 17 amino acids long.

This clonotype is labeled as medium-sized. The genes are TRBV30 and TRBJ2-7, with D unresolved. Germline loops: CDR1 GTSNPN, CDR2 SVGIG (reference sequence). The CDR3 length is 15 residues. The V end lost 0 bases, the J end lost 2 bases, and 14 bases lay between the germline ends. This CDR3 reads CAWSVTADGPYEQYF. The CDR3 DNA is TGTGCCTGGAGTGTAACGGCCGACGGCCCCTACGAGCAGTACTTC.

J is TRBJ2-1 and V is TRBV30; TRBD2 is a possible D gene (6 bases). Germline CDR1 GTSNPN, CDR2 SVGIG (reference sequence). This CDR3 is built from 11 residues. Here the CDR3 reads CAGGLLNEQFF. CDR3 nucleotide sequence: TGTGCTGGGGGACTCCTCAATGAGCAGTTCTTC.

Of note for this clonotype: Given a much more abundant clone one base away, this may be a read error. The V and J genes are TRBV12-3 or TRBV12-4 and TRBJ2-1, with 7 bases lining up with TRBD1. The CDR3 has 13 amino acids. The DNA for the CDR3 is TGTGTCAGCAGACCCTCGACAGGGCCCGAGCAGTTCTTC. This translates into CVSRPSTGPEQFF.

This clonotype is deemed medium-sized. The rearrangement links TRBV7-9 to TRBJ1-5; 8 nucleotides align to TRBD1. The germline CDR1 and CDR2 sequences are SEHNR and FQNEAQ (reference sequence). Trimming took 3 bases from V and 6 from J; bases not matched to a gene: 13. The CDR3 spans 17 residues. CDR3 residues: CASSLIQGVPGGQPQHF. Here the CDR3 DNA reads TGTGCCAGCAGCTTGATACAGGGGGTCCCAGGGGGTCAGCCCCAGCATTTT. Using reference TRBV7-9 and TRBJ1-5 for the parts outside the CDR3, the full variable domain is DTGVSQNPRHKITKRGQNVTFRCDPISEHNRLYWYRQTLGQGPEFLTYFQNEAQLEKSRLLSDRFSAERPKGSFSTLEIQRTEQGDSAMYLCASSLIQGVPGGQPQHFGDGTRLSIL.

This clonotype is deemed medium-sized. This sequence joins TRBV20-1 and TRBJ2-1, with 10 bases that match TRBD2. Germline CDR1 is DFQATT and CDR2 is SNEGSKA (reference sequence). With V trimmed by 0 bases and J by 10 bases, 9 bases remained unmatched. The CDR3 length is 15 residues. CDR3 residues: CSARDRSSGGVEQFF. The CDR3 bases are TGCAGTGCTAGAGATCGGTCTAGCGGGGGCGTGGAGCAGTTCTTC.

About this clonotype itself: A much larger clone differs from this one at a single base, so this may be a read error. The chain recombines TRBV29-1 with TRBJ2-5; TRBD2 matches at 8 bases. The CDR3 loop spans 16 amino acids. After removal of 4 bases from V and 4 bases from J, the junction contained 14 bases not matched to a gene. Germline V gene lookup returns CDR1 SQVTM and CDR2 ANQGSEA. The CDR3 sequence is CSVVGLSGGQGETQYF. CDR3 bases: TGCAGCGTTGTGGGACTATCGGGAGGGCAAGGAGAGACCCAGTACTTC.

In this sample, this clonotype turned up a few times. The rearrangement joins TRBV19 to TRBJ2-3; TRBD1 aligns across 7 bases. The CDR3 is 14 amino acids. V lost 5 bases, J lost 5 bases, and 7 bases stayed unmatched. CDR1 and CDR2 (germline): LNHDA, SQIVND (reference sequence). In DNA form, the CDR3 reads TGTGCCAGTAGTCGCACAGGGGCTGAAGATACGCAGTATTTT. Translation: CASSRTGAEDTQYF.

On this clonotype itself: At one end the junction does not follow the germline gene, possibly because of a read error. The rearrangement uses TRBV12-3 or TRBV12-4 and TRBJ2-6, with a tentative D call TRBD1 (5 bases). This CDR3 is 14 amino acids long. This chain's CDR3 is CASSPGSGATVLTF. The CDR3 DNA follows: TGTGCCAGCAGCCCGGGCTCTGGGGCCACCGTCCTGACTTTC.

This clonotype has only a few counts. This chain joins TRBV15 and TRBJ1-5, with 11 bases that match TRBD1. CDR1 LNHNV and CDR2 YYDKDF come from the germline V gene (reference sequence). The CDR3 runs 15 residues. J gave up 6 bases and V 1 base, and 2 bases lay outside the gene matches. CDR3 loop: CATSRGTGGLQPQHF. The CDR3 region has the DNA TGTGCCACCAGCAGAGGGACAGGGGGCCTTCAGCCCCAGCATTTT.

Details on this clonotype: This may stem from a read error, because a much larger clone lies one nucleotide away. The chain links TRBV28 to TRBJ2-7; 9 positions match TRBD2. Trimming removed 2 bases from V and 4 bases from J; junction bases left unmatched: 6. CDR3 length equals 15 residues. Germline assignment: CDR1 MDHEN and CDR2 SYDVKM. DNA of the CDR3: TGTGCCAGCAGTTTAGCGGGAGGGCGGTCTTACGAGCAGTACTTC. Its protein product is CASSLAGGRSYEQYF.